The following is a T cell receptor (beta chain) sequence with its context. The antigen is not known. This sample is part of a study of cytomegalovirus exposure and HLA in healthy donors. Study information: There were approximately 80 million unique TCRs (from HLA-typed donors) in an early data release. Study-wide points: TRBV6-2, TRBV6-3 and other indistinguishable V segments were excluded.

The PCR had 60 Vbeta and 13 Jbeta primers. Original processing notes: In a later analysis, around 10 million of some 80 million unique beta chains occurred in at least two donors. The protocol was immunoSEQ multiplex PCR, while the TCRdb copy is restricted to in-frame clones and leaves out a portion. The D gene and trimming were derived from the DNA, and the V and J assignments and clone size from that table. Here the sample spans roughly 140,000 clones, over 75% being singletons. This CDR3 has 12 residues. The V gene's germline CDR1 is SQVTM and CDR2 ANQGSEA. The ends lost 7 bases at V and 11 bases at J; junction bases unmatched: 4.

The rearrangement links TRBV29-1 to TRBJ2-5; 16 nucleotides agree with TRBD2. The TCR originated in a male donor in good health and CMV-seronegative. The sequenced sample consisted of PBMCs. CDR3 amino acids: CSAGLAGGQQYF. The CDR3 DNA sequence: TGCAGCGCGGGACTAGCGGGAGGGCAGCAGTACTTC.